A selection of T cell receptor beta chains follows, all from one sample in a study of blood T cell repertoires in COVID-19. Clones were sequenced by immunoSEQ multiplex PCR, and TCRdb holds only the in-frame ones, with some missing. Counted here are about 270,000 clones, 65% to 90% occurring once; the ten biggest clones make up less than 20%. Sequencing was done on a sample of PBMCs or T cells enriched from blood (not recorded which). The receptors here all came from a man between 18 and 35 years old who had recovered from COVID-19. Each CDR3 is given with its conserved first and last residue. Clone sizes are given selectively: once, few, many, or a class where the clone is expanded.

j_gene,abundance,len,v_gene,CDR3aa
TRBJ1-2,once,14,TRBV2,CASRTDRGVGGYTF
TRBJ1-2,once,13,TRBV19,CASRFGVNYGYTF
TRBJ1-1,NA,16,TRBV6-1,CASSEVGQPVNTEAFF
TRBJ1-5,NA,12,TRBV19,CASTNSGQPQHF
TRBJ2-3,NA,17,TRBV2,CASSGVFGAGPTDTQYF
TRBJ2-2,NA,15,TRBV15,CATSRDRGITGELFF
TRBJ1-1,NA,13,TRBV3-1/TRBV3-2,CASSQVDRGKAFF
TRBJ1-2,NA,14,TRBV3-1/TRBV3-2,CASSQDAGWNGYTF
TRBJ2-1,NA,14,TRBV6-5,CASRTSVSYNEQFF
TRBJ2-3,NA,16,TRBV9,CASSARAGGGTDTQYF
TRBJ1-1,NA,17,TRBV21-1,CASSNSSGGVLNTEAFF
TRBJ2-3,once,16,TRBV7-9,CASSHDRDTSTDTQYF
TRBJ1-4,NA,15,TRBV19,CASMHGAAGWEKLFF
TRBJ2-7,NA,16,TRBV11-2,CASSAPGGTIRAEQYF
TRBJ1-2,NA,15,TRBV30,CAFKGLLRGNYGYTF
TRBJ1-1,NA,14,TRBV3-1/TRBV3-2,CASSHSVYGTEAFF
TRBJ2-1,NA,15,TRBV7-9,CASSLVAGERNEQFF
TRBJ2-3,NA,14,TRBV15,CATSRSWDRDTQYF
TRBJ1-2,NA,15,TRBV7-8,CASSLDLGHLYGYTF
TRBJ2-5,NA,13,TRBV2,CATTRDRGETQYF
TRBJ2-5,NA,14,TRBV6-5,CASSKRGSSGAQYF
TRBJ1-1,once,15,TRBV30,CAWRRRQGFRTEAFF
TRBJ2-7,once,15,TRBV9,CASSPPGQGIDEQYF
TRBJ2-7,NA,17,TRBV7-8,CASSFGWDSSSIYEQYF
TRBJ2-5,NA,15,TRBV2,CASSDRTGQQETQYF
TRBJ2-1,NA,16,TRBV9,CASSPHIGGFYNEQFF
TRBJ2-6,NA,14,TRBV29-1,CSVEISLGANVLTF
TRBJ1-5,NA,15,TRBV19,CASSTGTGSNQPQHF
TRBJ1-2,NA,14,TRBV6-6,CASSPPGQTYGYTF
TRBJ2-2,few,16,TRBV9,CASSVSGGAVTGELFF
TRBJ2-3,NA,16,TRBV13,CASSLGWGSAQDTQYF
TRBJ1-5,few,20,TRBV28,CASSLFFSLGGGQGNQPQHF
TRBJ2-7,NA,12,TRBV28,CATLRGSYEQYF
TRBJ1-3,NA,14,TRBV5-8,CASSLGNLGNTIYF
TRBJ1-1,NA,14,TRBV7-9,CASSPGQGYTEAFF
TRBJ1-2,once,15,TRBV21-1,CASSKALTGPGGYTF
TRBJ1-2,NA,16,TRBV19,CASSHLGQPSNYGYTF
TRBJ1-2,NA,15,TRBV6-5,CASSRAGGQNYGYTF
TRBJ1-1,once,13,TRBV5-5,CASTWGRNTEAFF
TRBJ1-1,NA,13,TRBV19,CASSITGGTEAFF
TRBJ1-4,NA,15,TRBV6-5,CASSKAQGRNEKLFF
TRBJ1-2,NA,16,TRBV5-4,CASSSPRDSLLYGYTF
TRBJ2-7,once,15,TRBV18,CASSPYETGNDEQYF
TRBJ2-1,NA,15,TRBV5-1,CASSLGRQTYNEQFF
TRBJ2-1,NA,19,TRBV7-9,CASSLGEWGLGLAGDEQFF
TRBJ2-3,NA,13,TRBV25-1,CASGRGGPDTQYF
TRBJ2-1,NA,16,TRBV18,CASSPPTGLAGNEQFF
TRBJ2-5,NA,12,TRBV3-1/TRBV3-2,CASSHLVETQYF
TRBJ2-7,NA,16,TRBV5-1,CASSLGPGQGGYEQYF
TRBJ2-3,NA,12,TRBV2,CASSYSVDTQYF
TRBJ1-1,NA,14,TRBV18,CASSPTGTGGEAFF
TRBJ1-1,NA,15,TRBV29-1,CSAVDRGAVNTEAFF
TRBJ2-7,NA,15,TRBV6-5,CASSIRTGPSYEQYF
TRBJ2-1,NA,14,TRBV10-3,CAISGQGTMDEQFF
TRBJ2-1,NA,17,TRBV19,CASSIPGTSIKNNEQFF
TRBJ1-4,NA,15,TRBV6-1,CASSEASGVNEKLFF
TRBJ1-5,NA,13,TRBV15,CATSRELTEPQHF
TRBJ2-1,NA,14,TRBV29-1,CSVEDIGTSNEQFF
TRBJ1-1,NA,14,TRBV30,CAWSVGGGNTEAFF
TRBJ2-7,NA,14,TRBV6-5,CATAPRLGLDEQYF